This T cell receptor beta chain was profiled in a study of T cell responses to AZD1222 COVID-19 vaccine. Study summary: Researchers grouped second doses given at about 4 or about 12 weeks into one pool. General study results and limits: Researchers took repertoire samples only after the peak T cell response had come. Nearly half of spike-specific TCRs reportedly target variant regions that are unmutated in the B.1.351 and B.1.1.7 variants.

Assay used: immunoSEQ multiplex PCR; TCRdb lists only in-frame clones, some missing. The profile shows 97,000 or so clones, around 87% of them singletons. Details on this clone: The antigen is undetermined.

The CDR3 runs to 15 residues. V lost 1 base to trimming and J lost 3 bases, with 12 bases between them. CDR1 and CDR2 (germline): SGHVS, FNYEAQ. The source is an adult in good health. Sequences were derived from peripheral blood, sampled on day 0 of AZD1222 vaccination. The chain joins TRBV7-6 to TRBJ2-5, with no clear D. The CDR3 coding sequence is TGTGCCAGCAGCTTAGGGGTCCTCTTAGAAGAGACCCAGTACTTC. Encoded protein: CASSLGVLLEETQYF.